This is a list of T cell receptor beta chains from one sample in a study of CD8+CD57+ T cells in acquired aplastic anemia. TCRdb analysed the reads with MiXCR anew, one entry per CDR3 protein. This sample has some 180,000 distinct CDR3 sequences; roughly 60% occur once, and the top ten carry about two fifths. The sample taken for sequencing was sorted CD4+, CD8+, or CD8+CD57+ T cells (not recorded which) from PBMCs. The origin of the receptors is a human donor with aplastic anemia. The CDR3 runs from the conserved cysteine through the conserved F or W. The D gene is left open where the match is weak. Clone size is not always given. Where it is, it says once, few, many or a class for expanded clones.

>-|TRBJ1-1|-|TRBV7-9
CASSLAPPLTARNTEAFF
TGTGCCAGCAGCTTAGCCCCTCCCCTGACGGCGAGGAACACTGAAGCTTTCTTT
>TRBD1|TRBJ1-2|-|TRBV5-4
CASSLNRGNYGYTF
TGTGCCAGCAGCTTGAACAGGGGGAACTATGGCTACACCTTC
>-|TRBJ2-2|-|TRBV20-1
CSARAHTGELFF
TGCAGTGCTAGAGCGCACACCGGGGAGCTGTTTTTT
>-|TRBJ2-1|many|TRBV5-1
CASRIAYREVLNEQFF
TGCGCCAGCCGAATAGCGTACAGGGAGGTTTTGAATGAGCAGTTCTTC
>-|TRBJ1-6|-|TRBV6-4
CARLQGQGSPLHF
TGTGCCAGACTCCAGGGCCAGGGTTCACCCCTCCACTTT
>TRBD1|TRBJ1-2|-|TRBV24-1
CATSDSDRGDGYTF
TGTGCCACCAGTGATTCGGACAGGGGGGATGGCTACACCTTC
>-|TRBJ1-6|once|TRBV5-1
CASSLVGDNHSPLHF
TGCGCCAGCAGCTTGGTTGGGGATAACCATTCACCCCTCCACTTT
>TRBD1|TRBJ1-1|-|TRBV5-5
CASSHTGQGILNTEAFF
TGTGCCAGCAGCCACACGGGACAGGGGATTTTGAACACTGAAGCTTTCTTT
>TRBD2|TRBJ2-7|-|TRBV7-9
CASSLKGTSGSPYEQYF
TGTGCCAGCAGCTTGAAGGGGACTAGCGGGAGCCCCTACGAGCAGTACTTC
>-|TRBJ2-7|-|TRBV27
CASGPEDEQYF
TGTGCCAGCGGTCCGGAAGACGAGCAGTACTTC
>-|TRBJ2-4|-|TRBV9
CASSPRKAESKNIQYF
TGTGCCAGCAGCCCAAGGAAAGCAGAGTCCAAAAACATTCAGTACTTC
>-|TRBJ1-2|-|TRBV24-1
CATSDSRWGEGYTF
TGTGCCACCAGTGATAGTAGATGGGGCGAAGGCTACACCTTC
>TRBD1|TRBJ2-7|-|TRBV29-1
CSGRQGGEQYF
TGCAGCGGACGACAGGGTGGGGAGCAGTACTTC
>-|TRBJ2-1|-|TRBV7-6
CASSLAPFPIF
TGTGCCAGCAGCTTAGCCCCCTTCCCCATCTTC
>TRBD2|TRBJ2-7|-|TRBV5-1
CASSLDSGSGEQYF
TGCGCCAGCAGCTTGGATAGCGGGAGCGGCGAGCAGTACTTC
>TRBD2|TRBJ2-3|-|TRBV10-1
CASSAVAGGHLSTDTQYF
TGCGCCAGCAGTGCGGTAGCGGGGGGCCATCTTAGCACAGATACGCAGTATTTT
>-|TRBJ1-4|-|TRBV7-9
CASSPGRENEKLFF
TGTGCCAGCAGCCCGGGACGAGAGAATGAAAAACTGTTTTTT
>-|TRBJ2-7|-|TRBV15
CATSIPGQGYEQYF
TGTGCCACCAGCATCCCGGGACAAGGATACGAGCAGTACTTC
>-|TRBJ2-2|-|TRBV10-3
CASSYSPVGETQYFGPGDGELFF
-
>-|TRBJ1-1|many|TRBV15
CATLGQTEAFF
TGTGCCACCCTAGGACAGACTGAAGCTTTCTTT
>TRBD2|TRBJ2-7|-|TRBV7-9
CASGTSGSTYEQYF
TGTGCCAGCGGAACTAGCGGATCGACCTACGAGCAGTACTTC
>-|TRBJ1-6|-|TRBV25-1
CASSEYHSPLHF
TGTGCCAGCAGTGAATATCACTCACCCCTCCACTTT
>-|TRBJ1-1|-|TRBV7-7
CASSLVQGPTEAFF
TGTGCCAGCAGCTTAGTACAGGGACCCACTGAAGCTTTCTTT
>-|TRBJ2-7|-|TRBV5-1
CASSYEQGSEQYF
TGCGCCAGCAGCTATGAACAGGGTTCCGAGCAGTACTTC
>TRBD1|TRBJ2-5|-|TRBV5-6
CASSLGGQGQETQYF
TGTGCCAGCAGCTTGGGGGGACAGGGGCAAGAGACCCAGTACTTC
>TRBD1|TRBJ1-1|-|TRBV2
CASSLGRGQGNTEAFF
TGTGCCAGCAGCTTGGGCAGGGGGCAGGGGAACACTGAAGCTTTCTTT
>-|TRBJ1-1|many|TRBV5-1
CASSPRVFGTEAFF
TGCGCCAGCAGCCCCAGGGTATTTGGGACTGAAGCTTTCTTT
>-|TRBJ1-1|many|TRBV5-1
CASSSYQGPYTEAFF
TGCGCCAGCAGCTCCTACCAGGGCCCCTACACTGAAGCTTTCTTT
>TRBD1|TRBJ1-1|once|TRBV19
CASNYDRVGTEAFF
TGTGCCAGTAACTACGACAGGGTGGGCACTGAAGCTTTCTTT
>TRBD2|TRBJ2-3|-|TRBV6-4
CASSALAGEATDTQYF
TGTGCCAGCAGTGCACTAGCGGGGGAAGCAACAGATACGCAGTATTTT
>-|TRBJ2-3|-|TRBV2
CASISDTQYF
TGTGCCAGCATCAGTGATACGCAGTATTTT
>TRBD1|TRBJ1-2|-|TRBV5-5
CASSLEVTGGYGYTF
TGTGCCAGCAGCTTGGAGGTGACAGGGGGCTATGGCTACACCTTC
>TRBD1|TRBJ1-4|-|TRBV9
CASSPGQGGYEKLFF
TGTGCCAGCAGCCCCGGACAGGGAGGATATGAAAAACTGTTTTTT
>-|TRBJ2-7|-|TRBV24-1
CAISEGGYEQYF
TGTGCCATCAGTGAGGGAGGCTACGAGCAGTACTTC
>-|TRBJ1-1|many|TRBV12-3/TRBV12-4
CASSPDLTEAFF
TGTGCCAGCAGTCCAGATCTCACTGAAGCTTTCTTT
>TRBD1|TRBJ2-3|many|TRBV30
CAWSIGGVSTDTQYF
TGTGCCTGGAGTATAGGGGGCGTGAGCACAGATACGCAGTATTTT
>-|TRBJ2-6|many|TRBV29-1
CSVESSPSGANVLTF
TGCAGCGTTGAGTCCAGTCCCTCTGGGGCCAACGTCCTGACTTTC
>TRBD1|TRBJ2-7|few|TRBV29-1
CSAGRDRGHEQYF
TGCAGCGCCGGTCGGGACAGGGGCCACGAGCAGTACTTC
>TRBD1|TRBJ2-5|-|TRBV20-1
CSARGDRVGETQYF
TGCAGTGCTAGGGGGGACAGGGTGGGAGAGACCCAGTACTTC
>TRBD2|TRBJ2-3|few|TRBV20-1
CSADLAGGADTQYF
TGCAGTGCTGACCTAGCGGGAGGCGCAGATACGCAGTATTTT
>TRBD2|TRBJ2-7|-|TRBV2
CASSLKAGGEQYF
TGTGCCAGCAGTTTAAAGGCGGGGGGCGAGCAGTACTTC
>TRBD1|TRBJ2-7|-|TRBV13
CASSRYGTGGPVGF
TGTGCCAGCAGCAGATATGGGACAGGGGGCCCTGTTGGGTTC
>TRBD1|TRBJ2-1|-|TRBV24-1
CATSARRAGGARNEQFF
TGTGCCACCAGTGCTCGCAGGGCAGGGGGCGCGAGGAATGAGCAGTTCTTC
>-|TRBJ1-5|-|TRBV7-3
CASSQPGNQPQHF
TGTGCCAGCAGCCAACCGGGGAATCAGCCCCAGCATTTT
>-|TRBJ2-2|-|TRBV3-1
CASSPALPGELFF
TGTGCCAGCAGCCCCGCTTTACCCGGGGAGCTGTTTTTT
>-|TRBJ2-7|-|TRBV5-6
CASSSMVGDSYEQYF
TGTGCCAGCAGCTCCATGGTTGGGGATTCCTACGAGCAGTACTTC
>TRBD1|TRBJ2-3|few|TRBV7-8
CASSLTAGGADTQYF
TGTGCCAGCAGCTTAACGGCAGGGGGCGCAGATACGCAGTATTTT
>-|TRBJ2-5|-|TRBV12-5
CASKADSLETQYF
TGTGCTAGTAAGGCGGACAGCCTAGAGACCCAGTACTTC
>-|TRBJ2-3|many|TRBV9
CASSAGQTDTQYF
TGTGCCAGCAGCGCCGGACAGACAGATACGCAGTATTTT
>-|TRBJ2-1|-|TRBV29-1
CSGGLGLSYNEQFF
TGCAGCGGGGGACTGGGCCTCTCCTACAATGAGCAGTTCTTC
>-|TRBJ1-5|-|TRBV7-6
CASSLENQPQHF
TGTGCCAGCAGCTTAGAAAATCAGCCCCAGCATTTT
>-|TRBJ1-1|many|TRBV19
CASSISENTEAFF
TGTGCCAGTAGTATTTCTGAAAACACTGAAGCTTTCTTT